This T cell receptor beta chain was found in a study of cytomegalovirus exposure and HLA in healthy donors. Study as a whole: Among over 300 genotyped donors, roughly 80% fell in the Caucasian-associated ancestry cluster.

Donors consisted of healthy bone marrow donors. The V end lost 4 bases, the J end lost 1 base, and 18 bases lay between the germline ends. The CDR3 is made up of 17 amino acids. Germline V gene sequence: CDR1 SGHAT, CDR2 FQNNGV. Primers included in the PCR were 60 Vbeta and 13 Jbeta primers. Profiling relied on immunoSEQ multiplex PCR, and the TCRdb table lists in-frame clones only, not all of them. The repertoire table contains about 52,000 clones. The sequence came from a woman aged 55 to 70 in good health and CMV-seropositive. The sequenced sample consisted of PBMCs. The chain employs TRBV11-2 and TRBJ2-3; a weak D match, TRBD1 (6 bases). The CDR3 DNA reads as TGTGCCAGCAGCTCGAGGGGTTCAGGGGTTGGCACAGATACGCAGTATTTT. It specifies CASSSRGSGVGTDTQYF.